The rows below give T cell receptor beta chains drawn from one sample of a study of spatial heterogeneity in lung cancer. Using its own MiXCR run on the 5' RACE reads, TCRdb lists one record per CDR3 protein. The data hold 50,000 to 60,000 distinct CDR3 sequences, with less than 9.5% observed a single time. This material consisted of PBMCs, taken at follow-up. The source is a female donor with early-stage non-small cell lung cancer. Both conserved end residues are part of each CDR3. The D gene is left open where the match is weak. A clone size is listed for some rows: how often the clone was seen (once, few, many), or a class if it is expanded.

15,TRBD2,many,TRBJ2-1,TRBV28,TGTGCCAGCAGTTTAATTTCGGGGGGGCAGAATGAGCAGTTCTTC,CASSLISGGQNEQFF
16,TRBD2,NA,TRBJ2-1,TRBV2,TGTGCCAGCAGAGCTAGCGGGGGGGCTTTTGGAGGTGAGCAGTTCTTC,CASRASGGAFGGEQFF
12,TRBD2,few,TRBJ2-1,TRBV20-1,TGCAGTGCTGCCGGGACTATCAAAGAGCAGTTCTTC,CSAAGTIKEQFF
14,NA,many,TRBJ1-1,TRBV24-1,TGTGCCACCAGTGATTTCCCTATGAACACTGAAGCTTTCTTT,CATSDFPMNTEAFF
15,NA,few,TRBJ2-1,TRBV12-3/TRBV12-4,TGTGCCAGCAGTTCCCCGGGGAAGTCCTACAATGAGCAGTTCTTC,CASSSPGKSYNEQFF
17,NA,few,TRBJ2-4,TRBV6-6,TGTGCCAGCAGTTACTCAGATGGGACGCCCGCCAAAAACATTCAGTACTTC,CASSYSDGTPAKNIQYF
13,NA,NA,TRBJ2-1,TRBV29-1,TGCAGCGTTGAAGTAACCAGTTACAATGAGCAGTTCTTC,CSVEVTSYNEQFF
14,TRBD1,many,TRBJ2-7,TRBV5-5,TGTGCCAGCAGCTTGGACAGGGGGCAAATCGAGCAGTACTTC,CASSLDRGQIEQYF
15,NA,many,TRBJ1-4,TRBV4-2,TGTGCCAGCAGCCAACGTACGGAGGGGTATGAAAAACTGTTTTTT,CASSQRTEGYEKLFF
13,TRBD1,few,TRBJ2-7,TRBV27,TGTGCCAGCAGTTTTGACAGGGCCTACGAGCAGTACTTC,CASSFDRAYEQYF
15,NA,NA,TRBJ2-4,TRBV5-1,TGCGCCAGCAGCTCCTCTACAGGGTGGGGAAACATTCAGTACTTC,CASSSSTGWGNIQYF
15,TRBD2,NA,TRBJ2-5,TRBV7-2,TGTGCCAGCAGCTTGGCGGGGGGGTTAGTAGAGACCCAGTACTTC,CASSLAGGLVETQYF
12,NA,NA,TRBJ2-7,TRBV7-9,TGTGCCAGCAGCTTCACAGGGTACGAGCAGTACTTC,CASSFTGYEQYF
17,NA,many,TRBJ1-6,TRBV20-1,TGCAGTGCTAGAGGAGGTGTGGGAAGCTCCTATAATTCACCCCTCCACTTT,CSARGGVGSSYNSPLHF
15,NA,many,TRBJ2-5,TRBV2,TGTGCCAGCAGAATGTATCGGGGGGCCGGAGAGACCCAGTACTTC,CASRMYRGAGETQYF
14,TRBD1,few,TRBJ1-1,TRBV9,TGTGCCAGCAGCGTGACAGGGATGGACACTGAAGCTTTCTTT,CASSVTGMDTEAFF
13,NA,NA,TRBJ1-1,TRBV7-8,TGTGCCAGCAGCTTATATGGTGACACTGAAGCTTTCTTT,CASSLYGDTEAFF
16,NA,NA,TRBJ1-2,TRBV27,TGTGCCAGCAGTCCCCCCCGGACATCGGCGCTCTATGGCTACACCTTC,CASSPPRTSALYGYTF
17,NA,few,TRBJ1-4,TRBV7-9,TGTGCCAGCAGCTTAGACACTCCGGGGGTAACTAATGAAAAACTGTTTTTT,CASSLDTPGVTNEKLFF
13,NA,many,TRBJ1-1,TRBV12-3/TRBV12-4,TGTGCCAGCAGGGTGGATTGGGGCACTGAAGCTTTCTTT,CASRVDWGTEAFF